Each of the 10 T cell receptor beta chains below was sequenced from the same sample in a study of CD8+ T cells in alopecia areata. After isolation, RNA underwent reverse transcription to generate cDNA as the sequencing template. Method: immunoSEQ multiplex PCR; TCRdb's copy keeps in-frame clones and lacks some. The table has 160,000 or so clones, about two thirds seen once. Treatment: oral pan-JAK inhibitor, 5-10 mg twice daily. This material consisted of CD4+ T cells sorted from blood, taken at week 4, from a patient treated with tofacitinib. These receptors were obtained from a human donor with alopecia areata.

This clone appeared a few times. V and J are TRBV30 and TRBJ1-5; no clear D gene. CDR3 length: 13 residues. Germline V gene lookup returns CDR1 GTSNPN and CDR2 SVGIG (reference sequence). The V end lost 0 bases, the J end lost 5 bases, and 8 bases lay between the germline ends. The CDR3 region is CAWSVNNDQPQHF. In DNA form, the CDR3 reads TGTGCCTGGAGTGTCAACAACGATCAGCCCCAGCATTTT.

This clone showed up just a few times. The rearrangement joins TRBV29-1 to TRBJ1-1, with D uncertain. The germline gives CDR1 SQVTM, CDR2 ANQGSEA. The ends were cut back, 6 bases at V and 8 bases at J, with 16 bases in the middle. This CDR3 is built from 12 residues. The CDR3 reads CSVVTAPSEAFF. CDR3 in DNA: TGCAGCGTCGTGACTGCCCCCAGCGAAGCTTTCTTT.

The chain carries TRBV6-5 and TRBJ1-1, with D uncertain. From germline, CDR1 is MNHEY and CDR2 SVGAGI. The germline V and J ends were trimmed by 0 bases and 1 base, with 6 bases remaining between them. This CDR3 region has 14 residues. The CDR3 nucleotides read TGTGCCAGCAGTTACTCGATGGGGAACACTGAAGCTTTCTTT. Translation gives CASSYSMGNTEAFF.

Concerning this clone: This sample also contains other DNA sequences that code for the same CDR3. This chain joins TRBV29-1 and TRBJ2-6, with D uncertain. Germline-derived CDR1 and CDR2 are SQVTM and ANQGSEA. V gave up 3 bases and J gave up 1 base, with 1 base separating them. The CDR3 is made up of 12 amino acids. The CDR3: CSVDSGANVLTF. CDR3 nucleotides: TGCAGCGTTGATTCTGGGGCCAACGTCCTGACTTTC.

This clone was seen a few times. This chain joins TRBV29-1 and TRBJ1-2, with D possibly matching TRBD1 (5 bases). Deletions cut 1 base from V and 4 bases from J, with 10 bases between. Germline assignment: CDR1 SQVTM and CDR2 ANQGSEA. The CDR3 sequence is 13 residues long. CDR3 sequence (DNA): TGCAGCGTTGAAGCCGGGACTACCTATGGCTACACCTTC. Translated, it gives CSVEAGTTYGYTF.

This sequence joins TRBV2 and TRBJ2-5, with TRBD1 identical over 10 bases. V shed 5 bases, J shed 5 bases, and the junction held 2 bases outside the gene matches. The CDR3 contains 13 residues. Germline V lookup: CDR1 SNHLY, CDR2 FYNNEI. CDR3 DNA: TGTGCCAGCAGTCGGGACAGGGGCGAGACCCAGTACTTC. Its protein product is CASSRDRGETQYF.

To note about this clone: Other DNA sequences in the sample encode the same CDR3. The chain carries TRBV29-1 and TRBJ2-5; the match to TRBD1 covers 9 bases. This CDR3 has 12 amino acids. In germline, CDR1 is SQVTM, CDR2 ANQGSEA. The trim removed 6 bases at V and 1 base at J, leaving 0 bases unmatched. The CDR3 bases are TGCAGCGTGGGACAGGGCCAAGAGACCCAGTACTTC. Protein: CSVGQGQETQYF. The variable domain in full, with the rest retrieved from reference TRBV29-1 and TRBJ2-5, is SAVISQKPSRDICQRGTSLTIQCQVDSQVTMMFWYRQQPGQSLTLIATANQGSEATYESGFVIDKFPISRPNLTFSTLTVSNMSPEDSSIYLCSVGQGQETQYFGPGTRLLVL.

The V gene is TRBV7-3, the J gene TRBJ1-2; maybe TRBD1 (6 bases). V was cut by 5 bases and J by 7 bases, with 14 bases left in between. This CDR3 is built from 13 residues. The germline CDR1 and CDR2 sequences are SGHTA and FQGTGA. DNA of the CDR3: TGTGCCAGCAGCCCCTCGGGGGGCTTTGGCTACACCTTC. This sequence encodes CASSPSGGFGYTF.

This clone turned up a few times. The chain combines TRBV19 with TRBJ2-1; no firm D call. CDR3 length equals 13 residues. V was shortened by 1 base and J by 5 bases, with 6 bases between the two germline ends. From germline, CDR1 is LNHDA and CDR2 SQIVND (reference sequence). The CDR3 is CASSIVHNNEQFF. Written as DNA, the CDR3 is TGTGCCAGTAGTATAGTACACAACAATGAGCAGTTCTTC.

The rearrangement joins TRBV5-5 to TRBJ2-7; 9 bases fit TRBD1. Trimming cost V 4 bases and J 0 bases; bases outside gene matches: 5. CDR1 and CDR2 (germline): SGHKS, YYEKEE (reference sequence). This CDR3 is built from 15 residues. The CDR3 region is CASSPGTGNSYEQYF. The CDR3 DNA reads TGTGCCAGCAGCCCCGGGACAGGGAACTCCTACGAGCAGTACTTC.